The text below deals with one TCR beta chain. Its specificity is not known. This entry belongs to a study of T cell repertoires in ileal Crohn's disease. Study-wide findings and caveats: Compared with CD4 T cells, sorted CD8 cells carried more expanded clones.

Produced via immunoSEQ multiplex PCR; TCRdb's table is partial and in-frame only. Among 15,000 or so clones, about 70% were seen once, and the ten largest hold less than 5%. The time point is: inflamed ileum from the surgical specimen. Germline trimming cut 4 bases from V and 0 bases from J; bases unmatched to any gene: 6. Germline V CDR1 and CDR2: SGHDN, FVKESK. The CDR3 is 16 residues long. Sequences were obtained from ileal tissue. This TCR came from an adult with Crohn's disease. The rearrangement joins TRBV14 to TRBJ1-2; TRBD1 matches at 9 bases. The CDR3 protein is CASSPGTGYSNYGYTF. The CDR3 region has the DNA TGTGCCAGCAGCCCAGGGACAGGGTATTCTAACTATGGCTACACCTTC. Full variable domain (outside the CDR3, taken from reference TRBV14 and TRBJ1-2): EAGVTQFPSHSVIEKGQTVTLRCDPISGHDNLYWYRRVMGKEIKFLLHFVKESKQDESGMPNNRFLAERTGGTYSTLKVQPAELEDSGVYFCASSPGTGYSNYGYTFGSGTRLTVV.